This TCR beta chain was documented in a study of tumor-infiltrating lymphocytes in primary liver carcinoma (dated by TCRdb to 2016 to 2017). Study-wide context: Roughly five patients with histopathologically diagnosed primary liver carcinoma underwent surgical resection in China between November 2015 and March 2016. The five patients had tumors of stage T1-T3 N0M0, with maximum diameters ranging from roughly 4.2 to 10 cm. For each liver tumor, the study sampled five regions along with adjacent normal tissue and blood, and applied TCRbeta repertoire sequencing, expression microarrays and whole-exome sequencing. Samples yielded roughly 3.5 to 7.13 million productive TCRbeta reads; read depth did not differ significantly between tissue types. A total of approximately 35 specimens from 5 patients underwent TCRbeta repertoire sequencing, comprising 25 tumor regions, 5 adjacent noncancerous liver tissues and 5 peripheral blood samples. Hepatocellular carcinoma (four) or combined HCC and intrahepatic cholangiocarcinoma (one) was present in the five patients, who were three men and two women aged 30 to 69 years. High reproducibility was observed for the technical replicate repertoires, with mean shared-clone rates near 0.89 and correlation coefficients above 0.95.

Using a constant-region primer and ProtoScript II reverse transcriptase, TCRbeta-specific cDNA was reverse-transcribed from 400 to 550 ng total RNA. The TCRbeta libraries were prepared through three rounds of nested multiplex PCR following a slightly modified ARM-PCR procedure. Multiplex TRBV1-TRBV30 forward primers and a Cbeta reverse primer were used in the first two PCR rounds, each of which was run for roughly 9 cycles. A final 25-cycle PCR with Deep VentR polymerase added sample barcodes and Illumina adapters. Before sequencing, amplicons of 200-500 bp were purified from gel using a QIAquick gel extraction kit. An Illumina HiSeq 2500 was used to sequence the TCRbeta amplicons with 250-bp paired-end reads. On the authors' methods: Trimmomatic v0.33 was used to quality-trim the reads, and FLASH v1.2.11 was used to merge paired reads so that full CDR3 sequences could be recovered. V, D and J germline segments were assigned to the rearranged TCRbeta sequences by MiGEC v1.2.1b. Clonotype statistics and Shannon-Wiener diversity indices were calculated with VDJtools v1.0.0. To reduce sampling bias, subsequent analyses other than the diversity analysis used only the 250 most abundant clonotypes in each sample. TCRdb trimmed the raw reads at Q25, called clones with MiXCR and kept productive beta chains. When rows share a CDR3 protein, they turn into one entry using the most common DNA and genes. The V and J calls and clone size are TCRdb's, not the authors'. This sample is represented by approximately 330,000 distinct CDR3 sequences; 65% of them were singletons. Of the sample, 5.5% to 8% falls within the top ten clones.

This clonotype was recorded many times. Its cognate antigen has yet to be identified. Base qualities are missing; no much larger clone stands one base away. Including cysteine and phenylalanine, the CDR3 has 14 amino acids. The kept DNA is CDR3 alone, 42 bases in frame from the first base. Sequences MNHEY (CDR1) and SVGAGI (CDR2) are obtained from the germline V gene. The junction carries 8 bases between V and J, which are trimmed by 1 base and 2 bases respectively. Broader findings and caveats from the paper: Because the samples were bulk and unsorted, CD4+ and CD8+ T cell repertoires could not be compared. Repertoire overlap was found to be higher between tumor regions (mean roughly 36%) than between tumor-adjacent (around 17%) or tumor-blood (approximately 15%) pairs, consistent with antigen-driven expansion. Only the TCR beta chain was sequenced, so true repertoire diversity is likely underestimated because unpaired alpha chains were not captured. The study included only four or five patients, and the authors note findings should be validated in a larger study. A significantly larger repertoire fraction was made up by the top 250 clones in tumors than in blood (p = 0.039).

Blood RNA was extracted from unsorted whole blood with TRIzol reagent; germline DNA came from the DNeasy Blood & Tissue kit. At the time of sampling, the patients had chronic HBV infection and had not received any treatment. Before surgery, approximately 3.7 milliliters of peripheral blood were drawn into K2EDTA tubes. Input material: peripheral blood. The clonotype originates from a man aged 35 to 55 with primary liver carcinoma and hepatitis B virus infection. The chain is assembled from TRBV6-5 and TRBJ1-2; a tentative D call is TRBD1 (6 bases match). The base sequence is TGTGCCAGCAGTTACTTAGGACAGAACTATGGCTACACCTTC. Its protein product is CASSYLGQNYGYTF.